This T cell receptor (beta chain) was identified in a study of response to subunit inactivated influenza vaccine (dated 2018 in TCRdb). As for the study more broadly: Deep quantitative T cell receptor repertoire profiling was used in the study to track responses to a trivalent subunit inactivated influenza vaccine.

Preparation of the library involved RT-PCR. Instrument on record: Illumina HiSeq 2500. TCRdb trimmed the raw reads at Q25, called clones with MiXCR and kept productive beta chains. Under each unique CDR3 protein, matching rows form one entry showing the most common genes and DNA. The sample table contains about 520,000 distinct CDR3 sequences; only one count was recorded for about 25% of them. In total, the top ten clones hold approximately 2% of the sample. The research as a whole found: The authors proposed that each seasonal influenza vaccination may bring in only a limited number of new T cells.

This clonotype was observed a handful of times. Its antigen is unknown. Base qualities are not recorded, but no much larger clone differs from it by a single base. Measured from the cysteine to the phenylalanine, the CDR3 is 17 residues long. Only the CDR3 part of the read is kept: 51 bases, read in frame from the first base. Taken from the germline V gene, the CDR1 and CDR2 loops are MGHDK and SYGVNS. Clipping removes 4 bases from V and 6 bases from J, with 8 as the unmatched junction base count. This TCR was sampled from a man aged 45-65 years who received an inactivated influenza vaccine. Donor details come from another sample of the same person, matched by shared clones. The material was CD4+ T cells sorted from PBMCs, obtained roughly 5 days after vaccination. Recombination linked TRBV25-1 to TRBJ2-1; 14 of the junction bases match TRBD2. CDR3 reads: CASSGPGLAGEGNEQFF. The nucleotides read TGTGCCAGCAGTGGCCCGGGACTAGCGGGAGAAGGCAATGAGCAGTTCTTC.